This note documents a single T cell receptor beta chain sequence. This clone is a singleton in its sample. No cognate antigen has been identified for it. Base quality data are lacking; no much larger clone is found one base away. A single read offers scant evidence. These data originate in a study of metastatic and nonmetastatic thyroid tumors (dated by TCRdb to about 2020). Describing the broader study: The researchers compared repertoires between peripheral blood samples and tumor or nodule tissue samples from patients with malignant or benign thyroid disease. The paper as a whole reports these results and caveats: In both blood and tumor samples, malignant tumors were reported to have significantly higher TCR beta diversity than benign nodules.

None of the patients had been given any treatment before thyroid surgery. Using T-cell receptor beta sequencing, the researchers looked back retrospectively at clinical samples from patients, gathered between about 2012 and 2018. Receptor libraries were prepared by PCR. The listed sequencing device is Illumina HiSeq 4000. High-throughput sequencing was used to profile the TCR beta-chain CDR3 region of each patient. The study's processing was this. Drawing on CDR3 differences between clinicopathological groups, the researchers built a classifier meant to tell apart patients with distant-metastatic papillary thyroid cancer. The Shannon index was used to assess repertoire diversity, and the Morisita-Horn index was used to assess tumor-blood repertoire similarity. TCRdb's own reprocessing of the public reads used fastp at Q25 and MiXCR and kept productive beta chains. None of the V and J calls come from the authors' own analysis; TCRdb made them. For this sample there are 25,000 to 30,000 clones; roughly 17% appear just once. The ten largest clones take up about 4.4% of the sample.

CDR1 and CDR2 (LGHNA, YSLEER) derive from the germline V gene. A distance of 13 bases separates the germline ends of V and J, which lose 0 bases and 0 bases respectively. The CDR3 starts with the cysteine, ends with the phenylalanine, and has 17 residues. Of all the DNA, just the CDR3 is kept, 51 bases in frame from base 1. This TCR was sampled from a female donor with papillary thyroid cancer or a benign thyroid nodule (not recorded which). Some clones in this sample may be carry-over from other donors' samples. The chain is made from TRBV4-3 and TRBJ2-3, with the D gene not clear enough to name. Source material: blood. The DNA sequence follows: TGCGCCAGCAGCCAAGATTTTACCCCCAGAAGCACAGATACGCAGTATTTT. Translation gives CASSQDFTPRSTDTQYF.